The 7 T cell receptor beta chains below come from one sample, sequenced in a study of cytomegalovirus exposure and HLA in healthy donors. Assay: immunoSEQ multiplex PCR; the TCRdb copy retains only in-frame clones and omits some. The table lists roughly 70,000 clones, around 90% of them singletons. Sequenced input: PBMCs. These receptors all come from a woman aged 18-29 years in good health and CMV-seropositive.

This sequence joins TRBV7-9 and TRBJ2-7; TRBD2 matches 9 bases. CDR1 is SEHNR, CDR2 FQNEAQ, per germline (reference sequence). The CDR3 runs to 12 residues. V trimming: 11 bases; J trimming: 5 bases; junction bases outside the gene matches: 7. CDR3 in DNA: TGTGCCGCCCGACTAGCGGATAACGAGCAGTACTTC. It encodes CAARLADNEQYF.

The DNA for the CDR3 is TGTGCCAGCAGCCAAGATGGAGCGGGGGGGCCGAGTGAGCAGTTCTTC. It yields the protein CASSQDGAGGPSEQFF. The chain recombines TRBV4-2 with TRBJ2-1; TRBD2 matches at 10 bases. The germline CDR1 and CDR2 sequences are LGHNA and YNFKEQ. The CDR3 spans 16 residues. Losses at the gene ends were 0 bases for V and 9 bases for J; bases not matched to a gene: 8.

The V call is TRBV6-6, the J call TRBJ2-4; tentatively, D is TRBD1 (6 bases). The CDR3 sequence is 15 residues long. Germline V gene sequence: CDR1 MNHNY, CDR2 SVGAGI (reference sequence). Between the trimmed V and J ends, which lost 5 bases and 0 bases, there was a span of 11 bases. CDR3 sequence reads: CASSRTDIAKNIQYF. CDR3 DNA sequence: TGTGCCAGCAGTCGGACAGATATAGCCAAAAACATTCAGTACTTC.

The CDR3 DNA reads TGTGCCACCAGAAGGCCAGGCTCTGGGGCCAACGTCCTGACTTTC. Translating gives CATRRPGSGANVLTF. The rearrangement links TRBV15 to TRBJ2-6, with D unclear. Trimming stripped 6 bases from V and 0 bases from J, with 9 bases between. Germline CDR1 reads LNHNV; CDR2 reads YYDKDF (reference sequence). CDR3 length: 15 residues. Based on the CDR3 plus reference TRBV15 and TRBJ2-6, the full variable domain is DAMVIQNPRYQVTQFGKPVTLSCSQTLNHNVMYWYQQKSSQAPKLLFHYYDKDFNNEADTPDNFQSRRPNTSFCFLDIRSPGLGDTAMYLCATRRPGSGANVLTFGAGSRLTVL.

CDR3 sequence reads: CASSSGLAGAGELFF. The CDR3 bases are TGTGCCAGCAGTTCCGGACTAGCGGGAGCCGGGGAGCTGTTTTTT. This sequence joins TRBV27 and TRBJ2-2, with 13 positions matching TRBD2. Germline assignment: CDR1 MNHEY and CDR2 SMNVEV (reference sequence). V trimming: 4 bases; J trimming: 6 bases; junction bases outside the gene matches: 2. The CDR3 consists of 15 residues.

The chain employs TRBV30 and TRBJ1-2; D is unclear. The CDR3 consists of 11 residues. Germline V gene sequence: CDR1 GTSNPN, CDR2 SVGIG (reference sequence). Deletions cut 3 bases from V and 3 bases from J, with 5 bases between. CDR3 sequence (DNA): TGTGCCTGGAGGCGCGACTATGGCTACACCTTC. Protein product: CAWRRDYGYTF.

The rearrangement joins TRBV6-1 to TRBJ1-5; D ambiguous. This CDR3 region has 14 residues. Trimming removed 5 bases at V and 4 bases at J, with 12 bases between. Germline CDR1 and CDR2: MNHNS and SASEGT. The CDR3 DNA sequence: TGTGCCAGCAGTTCCGCAGTTGTAAATCAGCCCCAGCATTTT. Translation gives CASSSAVVNQPQHF.